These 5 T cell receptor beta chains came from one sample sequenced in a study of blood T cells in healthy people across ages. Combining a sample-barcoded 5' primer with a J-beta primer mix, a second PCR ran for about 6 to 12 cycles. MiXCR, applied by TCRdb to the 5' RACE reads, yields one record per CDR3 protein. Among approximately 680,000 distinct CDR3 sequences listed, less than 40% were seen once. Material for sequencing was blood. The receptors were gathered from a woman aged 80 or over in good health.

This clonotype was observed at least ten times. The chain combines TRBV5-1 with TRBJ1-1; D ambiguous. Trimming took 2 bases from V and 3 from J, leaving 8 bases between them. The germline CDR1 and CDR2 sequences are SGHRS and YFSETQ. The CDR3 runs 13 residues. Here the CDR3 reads CASSFAPYTEAFF. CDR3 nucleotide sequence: TGCGCCAGCAGCTTCGCCCCGTACACTGAAGCTTTCTTT.

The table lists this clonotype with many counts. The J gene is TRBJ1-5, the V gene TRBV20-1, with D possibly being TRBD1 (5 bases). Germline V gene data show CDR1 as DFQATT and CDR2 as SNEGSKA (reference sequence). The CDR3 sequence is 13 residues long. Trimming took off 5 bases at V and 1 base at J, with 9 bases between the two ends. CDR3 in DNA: TGCAGTGCTCTTGACAGCAGCAATCAGCCCCAGCATTTT. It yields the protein CSALDSSNQPQHF.

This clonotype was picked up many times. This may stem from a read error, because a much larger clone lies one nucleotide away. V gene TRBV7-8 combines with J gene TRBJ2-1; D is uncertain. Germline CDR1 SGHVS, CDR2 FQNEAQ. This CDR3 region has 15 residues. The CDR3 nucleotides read TGTGCCAGCAGCGAACAGAAAAGCTCCTACGATGAGCAGTTCTTC. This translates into CASSEQKSSYDEQFF.

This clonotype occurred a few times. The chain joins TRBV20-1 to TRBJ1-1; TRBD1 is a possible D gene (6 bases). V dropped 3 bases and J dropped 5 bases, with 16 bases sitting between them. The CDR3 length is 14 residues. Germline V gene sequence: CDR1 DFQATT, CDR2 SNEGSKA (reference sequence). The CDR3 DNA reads TGCAGTGCTAGGCGTTCGGGGGCTGGTACTGAAGCTTTCTTT. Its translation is CSARRSGAGTEAFF.

The CDR3 spells CASSQWVQIKNNEQFF. CDR3 nucleotide sequence: TGTGCCAGTAGCCAATGGGTACAGATTAAGAACAATGAGCAGTTCTTC. This sequence joins TRBV19 and TRBJ2-1, with D hard to call. Deletions cut 6 bases from V and 5 bases from J, with 20 bases between. From germline, CDR1 is LNHDA and CDR2 SQIVND (reference sequence). This CDR3 region has 16 residues.